This T cell receptor (beta chain) comes out of a study of blood T cell repertoires in COVID-19. Looking at the study overall: Sample material is recorded as cDNA or gDNA derived from T cells, B-cell-depleted T cells, or PBMCs.

Assay: immunoSEQ multiplex PCR; the TCRdb copy retains only in-frame clones and omits some. The profile shows 30,000 to 35,000 clones, around 87% of them singletons. V was cut by 7 bases and J by 3 bases, with 15 bases left in between. The length of the CDR3 is 15 residues. Germline CDR1 LNHDA, CDR2 SQIVND (reference sequence). Sequenced input: peripheral blood. The rearrangement links TRBV19 to TRBJ2-2; D might be TRBD2 (5 bases). The receptor comes from a man aged 60-69 years with active COVID-19. CDR3 sequence: CASTNNRGYTGELFF. In nucleotides, the CDR3 is TGTGCCAGTACCAACAATAGAGGGTACACCGGGGAGCTGTTTTTT.